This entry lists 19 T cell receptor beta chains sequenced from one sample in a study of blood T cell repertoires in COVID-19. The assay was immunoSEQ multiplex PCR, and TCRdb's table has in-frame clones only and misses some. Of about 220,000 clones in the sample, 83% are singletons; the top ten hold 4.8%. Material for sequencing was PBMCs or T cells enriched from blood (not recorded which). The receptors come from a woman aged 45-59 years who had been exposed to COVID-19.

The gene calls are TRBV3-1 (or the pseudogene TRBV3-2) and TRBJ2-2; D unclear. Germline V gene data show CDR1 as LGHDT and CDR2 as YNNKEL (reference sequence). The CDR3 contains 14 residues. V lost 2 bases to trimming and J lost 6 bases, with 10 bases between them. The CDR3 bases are TGTGCCAGCAGCCAAACCGTGTCGGCCGGGGAGCTGTTTTTT. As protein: CASSQTVSAGELFF.

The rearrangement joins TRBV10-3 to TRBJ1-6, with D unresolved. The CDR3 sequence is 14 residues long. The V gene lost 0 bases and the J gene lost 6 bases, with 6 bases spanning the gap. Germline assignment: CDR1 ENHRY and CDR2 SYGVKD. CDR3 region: CAISESALNSPLHF. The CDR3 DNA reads TGTGCCATCAGTGAGTCAGCCCTTAATTCACCCCTCCACTTT.

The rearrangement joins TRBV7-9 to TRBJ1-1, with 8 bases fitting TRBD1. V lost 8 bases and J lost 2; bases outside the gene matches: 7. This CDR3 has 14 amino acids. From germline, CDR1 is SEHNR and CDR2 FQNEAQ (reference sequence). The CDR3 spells CASDRGLSNTEAFF. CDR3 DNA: TGTGCCAGCGACAGGGGCTTGAGCAACACTGAAGCTTTCTTT. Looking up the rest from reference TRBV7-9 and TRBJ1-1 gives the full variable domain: DTGVSQNPRHKITKRGQNVTFRCDPISEHNRLYWYRQTLGQGPEFLTYFQNEAQLEKSRLLSDRFSAERPKGSFSTLEIQRTEQGDSAMYLCASDRGLSNTEAFFGQGTRLTVV.

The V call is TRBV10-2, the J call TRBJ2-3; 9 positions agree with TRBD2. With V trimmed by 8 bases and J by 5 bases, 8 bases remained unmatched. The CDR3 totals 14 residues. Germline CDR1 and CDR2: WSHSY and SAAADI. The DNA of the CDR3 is TGCGCCAGCGAGGCGGGGGGGCCGAGAGATACGCAGTATTTT. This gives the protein CASEAGGPRDTQYF.

CDR3 residues: CASSLVRGDRNEKLFF. Written as DNA, the CDR3 is TGTGCCAGCAGCTTAGTAAGGGGGGACAGGAATGAAAAACTGTTTTTT. The chain links TRBV7-8 to TRBJ1-4, with TRBD1 matching 8 bases. V lost 1 base and J lost 5; bases outside the gene matches: 6. The CDR3 sequence is 16 residues long. Germline V CDR1 and CDR2: SGHVS, FQNEAQ.

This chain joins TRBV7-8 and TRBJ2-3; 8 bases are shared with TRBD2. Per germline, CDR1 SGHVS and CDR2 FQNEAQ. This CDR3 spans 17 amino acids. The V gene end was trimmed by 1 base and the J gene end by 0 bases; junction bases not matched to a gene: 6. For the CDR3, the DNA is TGTGCCAGCAGCTTAGTTGTAGCGGGGTCTAGCACAGATACGCAGTATTTT. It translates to CASSLVVAGSSTDTQYF.

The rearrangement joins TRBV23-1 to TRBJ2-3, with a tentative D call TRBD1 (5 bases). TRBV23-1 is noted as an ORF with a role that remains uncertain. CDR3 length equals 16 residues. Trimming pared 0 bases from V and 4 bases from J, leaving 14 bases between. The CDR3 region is CASSQSGQGTADTQYF. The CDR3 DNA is TGCGCCAGCAGTCAATCGGGGCAGGGAACGGCAGATACGCAGTATTTT.

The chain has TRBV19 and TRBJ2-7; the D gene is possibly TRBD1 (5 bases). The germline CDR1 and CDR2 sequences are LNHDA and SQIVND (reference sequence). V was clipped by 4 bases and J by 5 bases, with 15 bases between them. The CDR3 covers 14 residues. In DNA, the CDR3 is TGTGCCAGTAGTAAACTAATTCAGGGAAACGAGCAGTACTTC. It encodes CASSKLIQGNEQYF.

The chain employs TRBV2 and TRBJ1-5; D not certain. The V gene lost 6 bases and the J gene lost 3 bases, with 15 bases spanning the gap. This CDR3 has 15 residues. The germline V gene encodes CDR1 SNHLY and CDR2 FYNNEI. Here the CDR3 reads CASRAEPNANQPQHF. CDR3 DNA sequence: TGTGCCAGCAGAGCCGAGCCGAACGCCAATCAGCCCCAGCATTTT.

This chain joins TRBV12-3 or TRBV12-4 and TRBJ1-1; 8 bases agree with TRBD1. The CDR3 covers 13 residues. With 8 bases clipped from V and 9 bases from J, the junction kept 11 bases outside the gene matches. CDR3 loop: CASLIGQGRKAFF. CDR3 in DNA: TGTGCCAGCCTTATCGGACAGGGCCGAAAAGCTTTCTTT.

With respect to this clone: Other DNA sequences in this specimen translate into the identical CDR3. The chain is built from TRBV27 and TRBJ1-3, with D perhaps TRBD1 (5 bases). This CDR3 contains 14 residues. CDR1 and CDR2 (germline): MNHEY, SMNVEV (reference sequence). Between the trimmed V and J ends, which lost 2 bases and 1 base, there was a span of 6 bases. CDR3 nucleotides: TGTGCCAGCAGTTTACGGGGGTCTGGAAACACCATATATTTT. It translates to CASSLRGSGNTIYF.

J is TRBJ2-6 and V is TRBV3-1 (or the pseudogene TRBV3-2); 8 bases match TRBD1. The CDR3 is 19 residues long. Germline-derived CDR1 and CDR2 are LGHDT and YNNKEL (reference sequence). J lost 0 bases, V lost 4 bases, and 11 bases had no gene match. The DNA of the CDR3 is TGTGCCAGCAGCCCTCCCCGGACAGGGAAGTCCTCTGGGGCCAACGTCCTGACTTTC. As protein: CASSPPRTGKSSGANVLTF.

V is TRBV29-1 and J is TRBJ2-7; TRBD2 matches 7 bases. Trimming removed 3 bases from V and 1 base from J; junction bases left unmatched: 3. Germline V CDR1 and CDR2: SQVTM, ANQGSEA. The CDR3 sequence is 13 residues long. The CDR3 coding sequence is TGCAGCGTTGATTCGGGGGGATCCTACGAGCAGTACTTC. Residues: CSVDSGGSYEQYF.

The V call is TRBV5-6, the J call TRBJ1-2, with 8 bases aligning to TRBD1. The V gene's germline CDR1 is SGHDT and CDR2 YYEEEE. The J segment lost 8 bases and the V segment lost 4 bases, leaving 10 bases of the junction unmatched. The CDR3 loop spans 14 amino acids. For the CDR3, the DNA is TGTGCCAGCAGCACAGGACCGACAGGGGACGGCTACACCTTC. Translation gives CASSTGPTGDGYTF. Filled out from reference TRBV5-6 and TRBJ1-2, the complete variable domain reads DAGVTQSPTHLIKTRGQQVTLRCSPKSGHDTVSWYQQALGQGPQFIFQYYEEEERQRGNFPDRFSGHQFPNYSSELNVNALLLGDSALYLCASSTGPTGDGYTFGSGTRLTVV.

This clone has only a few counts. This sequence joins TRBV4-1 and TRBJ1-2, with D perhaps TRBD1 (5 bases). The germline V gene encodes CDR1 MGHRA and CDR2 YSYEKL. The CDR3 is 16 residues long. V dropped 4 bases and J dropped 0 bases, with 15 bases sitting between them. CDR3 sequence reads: CASSPKLGLSNYGYTF. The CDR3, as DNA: TGCGCCAGCAGCCCAAAACTGGGACTTTCTAACTATGGCTACACCTTC.

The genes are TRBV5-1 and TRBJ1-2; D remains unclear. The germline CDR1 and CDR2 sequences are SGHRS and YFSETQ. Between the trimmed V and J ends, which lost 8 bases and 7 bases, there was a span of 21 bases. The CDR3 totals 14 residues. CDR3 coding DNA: TGCGCCAGTTCGGCAGAGACTCCATCGGGTGGCTACACCTTC. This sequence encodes CASSAETPSGGYTF. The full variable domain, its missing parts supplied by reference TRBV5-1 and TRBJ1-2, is KAGVTQTPRYLIKTRGQQVTLSCSPISGHRSVSWYQQTPGQGLQFLFEYFSETQRNKGNFPGRFSGRQFSNSRSEMNVSTLELGDSALYLCASSAETPSGGYTFGSGTRLTVV.

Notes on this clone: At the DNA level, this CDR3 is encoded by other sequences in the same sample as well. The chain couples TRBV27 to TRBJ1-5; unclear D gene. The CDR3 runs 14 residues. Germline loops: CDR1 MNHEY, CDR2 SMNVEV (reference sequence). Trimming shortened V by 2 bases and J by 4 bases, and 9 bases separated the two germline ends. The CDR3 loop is CASSLRGFNQPQHF. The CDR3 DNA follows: TGTGCCAGCAGTTTAAGAGGGTTTAATCAGCCCCAGCATTTT.

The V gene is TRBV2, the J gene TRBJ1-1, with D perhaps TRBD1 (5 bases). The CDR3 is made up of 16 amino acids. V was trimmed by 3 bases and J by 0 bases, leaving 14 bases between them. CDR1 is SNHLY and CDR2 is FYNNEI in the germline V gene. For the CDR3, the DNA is TGTGCCAGCAGTGAGGAGGGGCCCCTTCTGAACACTGAAGCTTTCTTT. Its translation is CASSEEGPLLNTEAFF.

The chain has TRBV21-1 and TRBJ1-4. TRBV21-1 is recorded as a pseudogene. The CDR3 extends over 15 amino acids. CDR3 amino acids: CASSMRASTNEKLFF. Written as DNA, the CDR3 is TGTGCCAGCAGCATGAGGGCTTCAACTAATGAAAAACTGTTTTTT.